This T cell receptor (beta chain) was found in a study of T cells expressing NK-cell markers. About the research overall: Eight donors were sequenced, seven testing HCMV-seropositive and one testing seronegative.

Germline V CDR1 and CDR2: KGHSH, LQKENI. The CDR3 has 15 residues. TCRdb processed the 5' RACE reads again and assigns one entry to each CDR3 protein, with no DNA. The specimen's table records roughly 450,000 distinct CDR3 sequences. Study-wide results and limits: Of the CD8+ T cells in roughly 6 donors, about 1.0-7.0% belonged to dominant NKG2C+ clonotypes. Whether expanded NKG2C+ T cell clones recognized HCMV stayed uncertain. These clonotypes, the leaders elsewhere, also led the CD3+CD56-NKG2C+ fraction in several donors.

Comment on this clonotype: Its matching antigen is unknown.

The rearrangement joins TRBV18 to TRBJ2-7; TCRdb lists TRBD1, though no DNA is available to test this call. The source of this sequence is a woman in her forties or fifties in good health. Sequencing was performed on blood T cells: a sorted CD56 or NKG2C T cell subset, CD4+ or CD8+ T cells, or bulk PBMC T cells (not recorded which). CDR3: CASSPGGRLGYEQYF. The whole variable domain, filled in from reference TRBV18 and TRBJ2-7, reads NAGVMQNPRHLVRRRGQEARLRCSPMKGHSHVYWYRQLPEEGLKFMVYLQKENIIDESGMPKERFSAEFPKEGPSILRIQQVVRGDSAAYFCASSPGGRLGYEQYFGPGTRLTVT.